These 10 T cell receptor beta chains came from one sample sequenced in a study of PD-L1 blockade in urothelial cancer. The assay was immunoSEQ multiplex PCR, and TCRdb's table has in-frame clones only and misses some. The table has some 77,000 clones, around 90% seen once; the top ten hold 4.5% to 6.5%. The specimen comprised PBMCs, sampled around atezolizumab (anti-PD-L1) treatment. The receptors derive from a woman in her 70s with urothelial cancer.

The J gene is TRBJ1-1, the V gene TRBV2, with 8 bases that match TRBD1. This CDR3 spans 14 amino acids. The junction had 3 bases not matched to a gene; V was cut back by 3 bases and J by 3 bases. Looked up from germline, CDR1 is SNHLY and CDR2 is FYNNEI. CDR3 in DNA: TGTGCCAGCAGTGAGGCAGGGGGCCACACTGAAGCTTTCTTT. Encoded protein: CASSEAGGHTEAFF.

The chain combines TRBV6-5 with TRBJ2-2; TRBD2 aligns across 7 bases. The CDR3 totals 12 residues. The J segment lost 6 bases and the V segment lost 6 bases, leaving 1 base of the junction unmatched. Germline CDR1 reads MNHEY; CDR2 reads SVGAGI. The CDR3 here is CASRSGAGELFF. The CDR3, as DNA: TGTGCCAGCAGGAGCGGGGCCGGGGAGCTGTTTTTT.

On this clone itself: Sequence at one end of the junction differs from germline and may be a read error. The genes are TRBV29-1 and TRBJ2-1, with 10 bases identical to TRBD2. Germline assignment: CDR1 SQVTM and CDR2 ANQGSEA. The CDR3 spans 13 residues. Here the CDR3 DNA reads TGCAGCGCTGGGACTAGCGAGGACAATGGGCAGTTCTTC. It specifies CSAGTSEDNGQFF.

This rearrangement joins TRBV7-8 to TRBJ2-2, with 8 bases fitting TRBD1. J was trimmed by 7 bases and V by 4 bases; bases with no gene match: 8. Per the germline V gene, CDR1 is SGHVS and CDR2 is FQNEAQ. This CDR3 region has 15 residues. CDR3 sequence reads: CASSYGTGGNGELFF. CDR3 DNA: TGTGCCAGCAGCTATGGGACAGGTGGTAACGGGGAGCTGTTTTTT.

This chain uses TRBV20-1 with TRBJ1-3; no clear D gene. Deletions cut 5 bases from V and 4 bases from J, with 3 bases between. The CDR3 consists of 10 residues. Germline V CDR1 and CDR2: DFQATT, SNEGSKA (reference sequence). The CDR3 DNA sequence: TGCAGTGCTCAGGGAAACACCATATATTTT. Translated: CSAQGNTIYF.

The chain links TRBV21-1 to TRBJ1-6; the table's D call, TRBD1, was not checked against the DNA. TRBV21-1 has pseudogene status. The CDR3 covers 15 residues. The CDR3 loop is CASSKTGGLLSPLHF. The CDR3 bases are TGTGCCAGCAGCAAGACAGGGGGCCTTTTGTCACCCCTCCACTTT.

The CDR3 region is CASSSTGIYGYTF. The DNA for the CDR3 is TGTGCCAGCAGTTCGACAGGGATCTATGGCTACACCTTC. The V gene is TRBV27, the J gene TRBJ1-2; 7 bases map to TRBD1. CDR3 length: 13 residues. V shed 4 bases, J shed 4 bases, and the junction held 3 bases outside the gene matches. Germline loops: CDR1 MNHEY, CDR2 SMNVEV (reference sequence).

This chain connects TRBV23-1 to TRBJ1-1; 7 nucleotides line up with TRBD1. TRBV23-1 is labeled an ORF, and its function is uncertain. After removal of 7 bases from V and 2 bases from J, the junction contained 7 bases not matched to a gene. The CDR3 covers 14 residues. CDR3 in amino acids: CASKTGQSNTEAFF. Written as DNA, the CDR3 is TGCGCCAGCAAGACAGGGCAGTCAAACACTGAAGCTTTCTTT.

This rearrangement joins TRBV9 to TRBJ2-3, with D hard to call. The length of the CDR3 is 18 residues. CDR1 is SGDLS and CDR2 is YYNGEE in the germline V gene. Trimming removed 0 bases at V and 0 bases at J, with 17 bases between. CDR3 bases: TGTGCCAGCAGCGTAGCCCTTACCACCAGCGCTAGCACAGATACGCAGTATTTT. Its translation: CASSVALTTSASTDTQYF.

The chain links TRBV10-3 to TRBJ1-5, with D possibly being TRBD1 (5 bases). Germline V gene sequence: CDR1 ENHRY, CDR2 SYGVKD. V lost 6 bases and J lost 5, with 14 bases in between. The CDR3 has 14 amino acids. CDR3 bases: TGTGCCATCAGAACCGGGACGGGAGATCAGCCCCAGCATTTT. Translation: CAIRTGTGDQPQHF.